This T cell receptor (beta chain) derives from a study of T-cell memory formation after mild COVID-19. Study-wide background: The two donors had largely donor-specific TCR clusters.

Regarding this clonotype: What it binds is not known.

TCRdb re-called the 5' RACE reads through MiXCR, storing one row per CDR3 protein. This table has 560,000 or so distinct CDR3 sequences, roughly a sixth appearing once. The ends were cut back, 6 bases at V and 1 base at J, with 14 bases in the middle. The CDR3 loop spans 15 amino acids. Germline V gene lookup returns CDR1 MNHEY and CDR2 SVGAGI. Study results and caveats: The finding that pre-infection memory included some responding clones suggested that cross-reactive memory joined.

The chain recombines TRBV6-5 with TRBJ2-3, with D perhaps matching TRBD1 (6 bases). The TCR originated in an adult woman who had mild COVID-19 (a few samples of this study predate the infection). Cell type and time point are not known. The specimen was PBMCs or a T cell subset sorted from them (not recorded which). The CDR3 is CASRQQGSGTDTQYF. CDR3 in DNA: TGTGCCAGCAGGCAACAGGGTTCTGGCACAGATACGCAGTATTTT.